This T cell receptor beta chain was found in a study of blood T cell repertoires in COVID-19. Assay used: immunoSEQ multiplex PCR; TCRdb lists only in-frame clones, some missing. The profile covers about 100,000 clones, with approximately 91% appearing a single time and around 1.8% taken by the ten largest. This CDR3 region has 14 residues. CDR1 and CDR2 (germline): LGHNA, YNFKEQ. V was shortened by 1 base and J by 1 base, with 8 bases between the two germline ends. The source of this sequence is a human donor with active COVID-19. The donor label of this sample is uncertain. Material: peripheral blood. The chain employs TRBV4-2 and TRBJ2-7; D gene unclear. CDR3 coding DNA: TGTGCCAGCAGCCAAGCGGTTCCTTCCTACGAGCAGTACTTC. Its translation is CASSQAVPSYEQYF.